These 11 T cell receptor beta chains were all obtained from the same sample, sequenced in a study of blood T cell repertoires in COVID-19. Clones were read by immunoSEQ multiplex PCR, and TCRdb kept only the in-frame ones, dropping some. The table records approximately 25,000 clones, 70% to 90% of them present only once. The sample taken for sequencing was peripheral blood. The source is a woman in her 70s with COVID-19, enrolled during active disease.

The chain is built from TRBV6-1 and TRBJ1-2; 7 bases agree with TRBD1. CDR3 length equals 15 residues. Germline V gene sequence: CDR1 MNHNS, CDR2 SASEGT. Trimming removed 3 bases from V and 2 bases from J; junction bases left unmatched: 6. The CDR3, as DNA: TGTGCCAGCAGTGACCCGACAGGGAGGAACTATGGCTACACCTTC. Its protein product is CASSDPTGRNYGYTF.

This chain connects TRBV7-9 to TRBJ2-7; 8 nucleotides match TRBD2. Trimming cost V 3 bases and J 6 bases; bases outside gene matches: 7. The CDR3 has 14 amino acids. Per germline, CDR1 SEHNR and CDR2 FQNEAQ (reference sequence). The chain's CDR3 is CASSFGTRGAEQYV. DNA of the CDR3: TGTGCCAGCAGCTTCGGGACTAGGGGAGCCGAGCAGTACGTC.

The genes are TRBV7-8 and TRBJ2-3; the D gene could be TRBD1 or TRBD2 (5 bases each). Trimming took 5 bases from V and 6 from J, leaving 15 bases between them. Looked up from germline, CDR1 is SGHVS and CDR2 is FQNEAQ. This CDR3 is built from 14 residues. The CDR3 DNA is TGTGCCAGCAGCCAGGGCCGGCGGGTGGATACGCAGTATTTT. This encodes CASSQGRRVDTQYF.

This rearrangement joins TRBV6-5 to TRBJ1-2, with D tentatively TRBD1 (6 bases). Germline V CDR1 and CDR2: MNHEY, SVGAGI. V was shortened by 8 bases and J by 0 bases, with 7 bases between the two germline ends. The CDR3 runs 12 residues. The chain's CDR3 is CASRDTNYGYTF. As DNA, the CDR3 is TGTGCCAGCCGGGACACTAACTATGGCTACACCTTC.

This clone has only a few counts. The rearrangement joins TRBV2 to TRBJ1-6; no definite D call. Per germline, CDR1 SNHLY and CDR2 FYNNEI. The CDR3 loop spans 15 amino acids. V was cut by 4 bases and J by 5 bases, with 12 bases left in between. The CDR3 is CASSVTGGDNSPLHF. Here the CDR3 DNA reads TGTGCCAGCAGTGTCACGGGTGGAGATAATTCACCCCTCCACTTT.

J is TRBJ1-1 and V is TRBV14, with a possible D match to TRBD1 (5 bases). The CDR3 covers 14 residues. With 1 base removed from V and 4 bases from J, the gap between germline ends came to 10 bases. The germline V gene encodes CDR1 SGHDN and CDR2 FVKESK. The CDR3 bases are TGTGCCAGCAGCCAAGTAGTTGGGGCCACTGAAGCTTTCTTT. Protein: CASSQVVGATEAFF.

The gene calls are TRBV9 and TRBJ2-7; 8 bases align to TRBD1. The CDR3 loop spans 14 amino acids. The germline V gene has CDR1 SGDLS and CDR2 YYNGEE. V gave up 3 bases and J gave up 5 bases; unmatched junction bases: 7. The CDR3 loop reads CASSGGQASHEQYF. For the CDR3, the DNA is TGTGCCAGCAGCGGGGGACAGGCTAGTCACGAGCAGTACTTC.

The gene calls are TRBV7-2 and TRBJ1-5; 10 nucleotides line up with TRBD1. This CDR3 is 16 amino acids long. Germline assignment: CDR1 SGHTA and CDR2 FQGNSA. The trim removed 5 bases at V and 2 bases at J, leaving 6 bases unmatched. The CDR3 DNA reads TGTGCCAGCAGCGAGGACAGGGGGGTCGGCAATCAGCCCCAGCATTTT. Protein sequence: CASSEDRGVGNQPQHF.

This clone was counted between two and nine times. The chain couples TRBV4-2 to TRBJ2-7, with a possible D match to TRBD1 (5 bases). V lost 1 base, J lost 2 bases, and 9 bases lay in between. There are 14 residues in the CDR3. CDR1 and CDR2 (germline): LGHNA, YNFKEQ. In DNA, the CDR3 is TGTGCCAGCAGCCAAGGGCAGGGTACCTACGAGCAGTACTTC. Its protein product is CASSQGQGTYEQYF.

The chain uses TRBV6-5 and TRBJ1-6; no definite D call. The germline V gene has CDR1 MNHEY and CDR2 SVGAGI. Trimming took 6 bases from V and 0 from J, leaving 9 bases between them. The CDR3 consists of 15 residues. CDR3 coding DNA: TGTGCCAGCAGGAGCGGGTTCTCCTATAATTCACCCCTCCACTTT. It yields the protein CASRSGFSYNSPLHF.

This rearrangement joins TRBV6-2 or TRBV6-3 to TRBJ2-1; D unclear. Germline V gene sequence: CDR1 MNHEY, CDR2 SVGEGT. Between the trimmed V and J ends, which lost 6 bases and 10 bases, there was a span of 16 bases. This CDR3 is built from 13 residues. The CDR3 sequence is CASSRRLYYEQFF. CDR3 nucleotide sequence: TGTGCCAGCAGCCGTCGCCTTTACTACGAGCAGTTCTTC.